These 18 T cell receptor beta chains came from one sample sequenced in a study of cytomegalovirus exposure and HLA in healthy donors. Assay used: immunoSEQ multiplex PCR; TCRdb lists only in-frame clones, some missing. Of roughly 220,000 clones in the sample, approximately 80% were seen once. The sequenced sample consisted of PBMCs. These receptors all come from a woman under 40 in good health and CMV-seropositive.

This clone was counted a few times. Additional DNA sequences in this sample encode the identical CDR3. This chain joins TRBV4-2 and TRBJ2-7; 14 bases align to TRBD2. Germline assignment: CDR1 LGHNA and CDR2 YNFKEQ. Trimming took 0 bases from V and 3 from J; bases not matched to a gene: 1. This CDR3 is built from 16 residues. The CDR3 nucleotides read TGTGCCAGCAGCCAAGATGGGACTAGCGGGAGCTACGAGCAGTACTTC. Translating it yields CASSQDGTSGSYEQYF.

The V call is TRBV15, the J call TRBJ2-7; D gene uncertain. The germline V gene has CDR1 LNHNV and CDR2 YYDKDF (reference sequence). This CDR3 spans 13 amino acids. The V end lost 0 bases, the J end lost 3 bases, and 6 bases lay between the germline ends. This CDR3 reads CATSRDSIYEQYF. The CDR3 DNA reads as TGTGCCACCAGCAGAGACAGTATCTACGAGCAGTACTTC.

The chain is built from TRBV30 and TRBJ1-1; D gene unclear. The length of the CDR3 is 14 residues. Between the trimmed V and J ends, which lost 3 bases and 4 bases, there was a span of 15 bases. In germline, CDR1 is GTSNPN, CDR2 SVGIG (reference sequence). As DNA, the CDR3 is TGTGCCTGGAGCCCCGGAGGATTGGGCACTGAAGCTTTCTTT. It translates to CAWSPGGLGTEAFF.

The chain combines TRBV27 with TRBJ2-7; perhaps TRBD2 as D (6 bases). V dropped 8 bases and J dropped 5 bases, with 25 bases sitting between them. The CDR3 is 16 amino acids. Germline CDR1 MNHEY, CDR2 SMNVEV (reference sequence). The CDR3 here is CASAIAVREHANEQYF. The CDR3 bases are TGTGCCAGCGCCATAGCCGTGCGGGAACACGCTAACGAGCAGTACTTC.

The rearrangement links TRBV27 to TRBJ1-1; a possible D gene is TRBD1 (5 bases). Looked up from germline, CDR1 is MNHEY and CDR2 is SMNVEV (reference sequence). V lost 4 bases and J 1 base, leaving 16 bases between the germline ends. CDR3 size: 16 residues. DNA for the CDR3: TGTGCCAGCAGTTCTCTAGGGGACGTAGGGAACACTGAAGCTTTCTTT. Protein product: CASSSLGDVGNTEAFF.

The V and J genes are TRBV4-1 and TRBJ2-7, with a tentative D call TRBD1 (6 bases). CDR1 is MGHRA, CDR2 YSYEKL, per germline. This CDR3 contains 15 residues. V dropped 3 bases and J dropped 2 bases, with 14 bases sitting between them. This chain's CDR3 is CASSHPTGRTYEQYF. The CDR3 DNA reads TGCGCCAGCAGCCACCCGACAGGCCGAACCTACGAGCAGTACTTC.

This clone was found once. V is TRBV30 and J is TRBJ2-1; the match to TRBD2 covers 9 bases. The CDR3 length is 12 residues. V trimming: 7 bases; J trimming: 9 bases; junction bases outside the gene matches: 7. Germline V gene lookup returns CDR1 GTSNPN and CDR2 SVGIG (reference sequence). The CDR3 DNA follows: TGTGCCTCCGAGACTAGCGGACTTGAGCAGTTCTTC. Protein sequence: CASETSGLEQFF.

This clone has a single count. The genes are TRBV9 and TRBJ2-5; TRBD1 is a possible D gene (5 bases). Germline CDR1 is SGDLS and CDR2 is YYNGEE. The CDR3 consists of 15 residues. The V end was cut by 5 bases, the J end by 4 bases, with 18 bases between. In DNA form, the CDR3 reads TGTGCCAGCAGTCCCTTCGACAGCGACCGAGAGACCCAGTACTTC. Translating it yields CASSPFDSDRETQYF.

The chain has TRBV2 and TRBJ2-7, with D possibly TRBD2 on 5 matching bases. The germline V gene encodes CDR1 SNHLY and CDR2 FYNNEI. CDR3 length equals 11 residues. The V and J ends lost 6 bases and 4 bases respectively, with 7 bases between them. CDR3 sequence reads: CASSPGYEQYF. The CDR3 region has the DNA TGTGCCAGCAGCCCGGGATACGAGCAGTACTTC.

CDR3 sequence: CAWSGVYSGNTIYF. CDR3 sequence (DNA): TGTGCCTGGAGTGGGGTTTACTCTGGAAACACCATATATTTT. V gene TRBV30 combines with J gene TRBJ1-3; the D is unclear. V was shortened by 1 base and J by 0 bases, with 7 bases between the two germline ends. This CDR3 has 14 amino acids. Germline-derived CDR1 and CDR2 are GTSNPN and SVGIG (reference sequence).

V is TRBV5-1 and J is TRBJ1-2, with 9 bases fitting TRBD1. Germline V gene sequence: CDR1 SGHRS, CDR2 YFSETQ. This CDR3 contains 14 residues. V shed 6 bases, J shed 3 bases, and the junction held 6 bases outside the gene matches. Here the CDR3 reads CASTPGQGDYGYTF. CDR3 bases: TGCGCCAGCACCCCGGGACAGGGAGACTATGGCTACACCTTC.

The genes are TRBV25-1 and TRBJ2-2; 8 nucleotides align to TRBD1. The germline gives CDR1 MGHDK, CDR2 SYGVNS. The ends lost 0 bases at V and 5 bases at J; junction bases unmatched: 5. The CDR3 is made up of 16 amino acids. CDR3 protein: CASSEYQDRDTGELFF. The CDR3 coding sequence is TGTGCCAGCAGTGAATATCAGGACAGGGATACCGGGGAGCTGTTTTTT.

The chain combines TRBV7-9 with TRBJ2-1; D perhaps matches TRBD1 (6 bases). CDR1 and CDR2 (germline): SEHNR, FQNEAQ (reference sequence). The ends were cut back, 5 bases at V and 3 bases at J, with 14 bases in the middle. The CDR3 runs 15 residues. This CDR3 is CASSTPGVVYNEQFF. In DNA form, the CDR3 reads TGTGCCAGCAGCACCCCAGGGGTAGTCTACAATGAGCAGTTCTTC.

CDR3 region: CASSSGGTVTDTQYF. The CDR3 DNA reads as TGTGCCAGCAGCTCCGGGGGGACAGTAACAGATACGCAGTATTTT. The chain employs TRBV9 and TRBJ2-3, with D perhaps TRBD1 or TRBD2 (7 bases each). Germline CDR1 reads SGDLS; CDR2 reads YYNGEE. The CDR3 consists of 15 residues. The ends were cut back, 4 bases at V and 3 bases at J, with 15 bases in the middle. Supplemented by reference TRBV9 and TRBJ2-3, the full variable domain reads DSGVTQTPKHLITATGQRVTLRCSPRSGDLSVYWYQQSLDQGLQFLIQYYNGEERAKGNILERFSAQQFPDLHSELNLSSLELGDSALYFCASSSGGTVTDTQYFGPGTRLTVL.

CDR3 amino acids: CATSRRTGTGVGNQPQHF. The CDR3, as DNA: TGTGCCACCAGCAGAAGAACCGGGACAGGGGTGGGCAATCAGCCCCAGCATTTT. The genes are TRBV15 and TRBJ1-5; 10 bases align to TRBD1. Germline trimming cut 2 bases from V and 2 bases from J; bases unmatched to any gene: 9. Germline values: CDR1 LNHNV, CDR2 YYDKDF (reference sequence). The CDR3 sequence is 18 residues long. Supplemented by reference TRBV15 and TRBJ1-5, the full variable domain reads DAMVIQNPRYQVTQFGKPVTLSCSQTLNHNVMYWYQQKSSQAPKLLFHYYDKDFNNEADTPDNFQSRRPNTSFCFLDIRSPGLGDTAMYLCATSRRTGTGVGNQPQHFGDGTRLSIL.

As for this clone: A junction boundary mismatches the germline segment, possibly from a read error. The chain joins TRBV6-1 to TRBJ2-1; no reliable D call. This CDR3 spans 13 amino acids. Germline CDR1 is MNHNS and CDR2 is SASEGT. The CDR3 DNA sequence: TGTGCCAGCACTGAATGGGGATACAATGAGCAGTTCTTC. It specifies CASTEWGYNEQFF.

V usage is TRBV6-1 and J usage is TRBJ1-2, with D maybe TRBD1 (5 bases). V gave up 5 bases and J gave up 4 bases, with 17 bases separating them. Germline values: CDR1 MNHNS, CDR2 SASEGT. The CDR3 has 15 residues. As DNA, the CDR3 is TGTGCCAGCAGTACACCGGGACGGATTGTCTATGGCTACACCTTC. Its translation: CASSTPGRIVYGYTF.

Only a few counts were recorded for this clone. The CDR3 DNA is TGTGCCTGGAGTCAGTACTTGGTGAACACTGAAGCTTTCTTT. This codes for CAWSQYLVNTEAFF. The chain combines TRBV30 with TRBJ1-1; the D is unclear. Trimming removed 2 bases at V and 0 bases at J, with 10 bases between. The CDR3 contains 14 residues. CDR1 is GTSNPN, CDR2 SVGIG, per germline (reference sequence).